A single TCR beta chain is shown here with its context. Assay: immunoSEQ multiplex PCR; the TCRdb copy retains only in-frame clones and omits some. The table has fewer than 200,000 clones, 75% to 80% seen once. The data were taken from a study of blood T cell repertoires in COVID-19. At the level of the study: Samples representing acute and convalescent COVID-19 were sourced from the United States, Italy and Spain.

This TCR was sampled from a woman aged 70-85 years with acute or convalescent COVID-19. Sequencing used peripheral blood.

DNA for the CDR3: TGTGCCAGCAGTGACTCATCACTAGCGGGTAATAATGAGCAGTTCTTC. Its protein product is CASSDSSLAGNNEQFF. The rearrangement joins TRBV6-4 to TRBJ2-1; 9 bases agree with TRBD2. The CDR3 has 16 residues. Germline values: CDR1 MRHNA, CDR2 SNTAGT. Germline trimming cut 0 bases from V and 7 bases from J; bases unmatched to any gene: 7.